What follows describes a single T cell receptor beta chain. Its specific antigen is unknown. No quality values exist for individual bases; no much larger clone is one base distant. Sorted unstimulated T cells and proliferating T cells recovered from mixed lymphocyte reactions were subjected to TCRbeta CDR3 sequencing. Fresh whole blood from around 11 HLA-typed healthy donors was used to isolate PBMCs. This entry belongs to a study of siplizumab effects on memory and regulatory T cells (dated by TCRdb to the late 2010s). Turning to the overall study: The study looked at the effect of siplizumab, an anti-CD2 antibody, on alloreactive T-cell subsets in allogeneic mixed lymphocyte reactions made from human PBMCs. Findings and caveats that apply to the study as a whole: Roughly 75-97% of proliferating CD4+ or CD8+ clones could not be assigned a naive or memory phenotype. Among mappable alloreactive CD4+ clones, the Treg-derived fraction averaged around 70% with siplizumab versus roughly 30% in control reactions. Compared with memory T cells, unstimulated naive T cells appeared more diverse, and naive cells seemed to make a substantial contribution to the alloresponse. Because sequences at frequencies below about 10^-5 were poorly captured, only a minor fraction of alloreactive clones could be mapped back to unstimulated subsets. Siplizumab significantly reduced the cumulative frequency of alloreactive sequences traceable to unstimulated CD4+ memory T cells. Whether proliferating Tregs from siplizumab cultures were suppressive was not functionally confirmed.

The CDR3 holds 12 amino acids from the cysteine to the phenylalanine. The read is trimmed to its CDR3 DNA, 36 bases read in frame from base 1. Looking up the germline V gene (reference sequence) yields CDR1 PRHDT and CDR2 FYEKMQ. At the junction V is shortened by 3 bases and J by 1 base, with 4 bases in between. The library was prepared using the immunoSEQ multiplex PCR assay. The deep sequencing platform assayed about 10^5 TCR templates per sample. Genomic DNA extracted from sorted T cells was used for TCRbeta CDR3 sequencing. On the study's bioinformatics: The R programming language was used for the clonal analysis of the TCRbeta CDR3 data. Comparing unstimulated samples against CFSE-low samples taken after the reaction was how alloreactive CD4+ and CD8+ clones were defined. Regulatory or non-regulatory origin was assigned to alloreactive CD4+ clones by matching of sequences to sorted unstimulated Treg and non-Treg repertoires. Not all clones reach the TCRdb copy of this immuneACCESS table, which keeps in-frame sequences only. Checked studies attribute under half of the gap to unresolved V genes and leave the rest unexplained. The V and J calls and the clone size are those of that table, but D and trimming were determined from the DNA. This sample lists 80,000 to 95,000 clones; 95% were detected once. The ten most abundant clones make up 18% of the sample.

The sample taken for sequencing was CD8+ T cells sorted from blood. This receptor was obtained from a human donor in good health. Rearrangement joined TRBV13 to TRBJ2-7, with the D segment identity uncertain. The DNA sequence is given as TGTGCCAGCAGCTTGGAATCCTACGAGCAGTACTTC. Translated, this gives CASSLESYEQYF.